Each of the 24 T cell receptor beta chains below was sequenced from the same sample in a study. Only in-frame clones appear in the TCRdb table, and some are missing; sequencing was by immunoSEQ multiplex PCR. The table includes about 68,000 clones, over 85% detected once. The sequenced sample was PBMCs. These TCRs come from a man aged 40-49 years with rheumatoid arthritis.

The chain couples TRBV10-3 to TRBJ1-6; 7 bases are shared with TRBD1. J gave up 7 bases and V 1 base, and 10 bases lay outside the gene matches. This CDR3 has 17 amino acids. The germline V gene encodes CDR1 ENHRY and CDR2 SYGVKD. The CDR3 reads CAISEFPQGLSNSPLHF. CDR3 coding DNA: TGTGCCATCAGTGAGTTCCCACAGGGGTTAAGCAATTCACCCCTCCACTTT.

V is TRBV3-1 (or the pseudogene TRBV3-2) and J is TRBJ2-5; TRBD2 agrees at 8 bases. The length of the CDR3 is 15 residues. Germline-derived CDR1 and CDR2 are LGHDT and YNNKEL (reference sequence). J gave up 4 bases and V 4 bases, and 8 bases lay outside the gene matches. CDR3 loop: CASSLNGAGGETQYF. The CDR3, as DNA: TGTGCCAGCAGCCTCAATGGGGCGGGGGGAGAGACCCAGTACTTC.

This chain connects TRBV18 to TRBJ1-4, with 11 bases lining up with TRBD1. V lost 6 bases, J lost 7 bases, and 4 bases stayed unmatched. Germline CDR1 is KGHSH and CDR2 is LQKENI. This CDR3 spans 14 amino acids. Here the CDR3 DNA reads TGTGCCAGCTCCCCCGGGACAGGGGGTGAAAAACTGTTTTTT. It encodes CASSPGTGGEKLFF. The full variable domain, its missing parts supplied by reference TRBV18 and TRBJ1-4, is NAGVMQNPRHLVRRRGQEARLRCSPMKGHSHVYWYRQLPEEGLKFMVYLQKENIIDESGMPKERFSAEFPKEGPSILRIQQVVRGDSAAYFCASSPGTGGEKLFFGSGTQLSVL.

The V and J genes are TRBV7-2 and TRBJ2-3, with a tentative D call TRBD2 (6 bases). With 5 bases removed from V and 7 bases from J, the gap between germline ends came to 13 bases. Germline-derived CDR1 and CDR2 are SGHTA and FQGNSA. The CDR3 runs to 13 residues. This CDR3 is CASSVGLRNTQYF. The CDR3 region has the DNA TGTGCCAGCAGCGTGGGACTTCGGAATACGCAGTATTTT. The whole variable domain, filled in from reference TRBV7-2 and TRBJ2-3, reads GAGVSQSPSNKVTEKGKDVELRCDPISGHTALYWYRQSLGQGLEFLIYFQGNSAPDKSGLPSDRFSAERTGGSVSTLTIQRTQQEDSAVYLCASSVGLRNTQYFGPGTRLTVL.

The genes are TRBV6-5 and TRBJ2-7, with 7 bases matching TRBD1. Germline loops: CDR1 MNHEY, CDR2 SVGAGI. V lost 5 bases, J lost 2 bases, and 6 bases stayed unmatched. The CDR3 is 14 amino acids. The CDR3 is CASSSHRGTYEQYF. For the CDR3, the DNA is TGTGCCAGCAGTAGTCACAGGGGCACCTACGAGCAGTACTTC.

A single count supports this clone. V is TRBV4-3 and J is TRBJ1-3; D not resolved. CDR3 length equals 15 residues. V was clipped by 0 bases and J by 2 bases, with 8 bases between them. Per the germline V gene, CDR1 is LGHNA and CDR2 is YSLEER. Here the CDR3 DNA reads TGCGCCAGCAGCCAAGATCGCGGGGCTGGAAACACCATATATTTT. It codes for CASSQDRGAGNTIYF.

The chain combines TRBV25-1 with TRBJ2-2; 7 bases match TRBD1. The germline V gene has CDR1 MGHDK and CDR2 SYGVNS. The CDR3 has 16 amino acids. J gave up 2 bases and V 2 bases, and 5 bases lay outside the gene matches. Here the CDR3 reads CASSEPGTVNTGELFF. CDR3 DNA sequence: TGTGCCAGCAGTGAACCGGGGACAGTAAACACCGGGGAGCTGTTTTTT.

This clone occurred once. The chain links TRBV4-3 to TRBJ1-1; D not resolved. The CDR3 runs 15 residues. V lost 1 base, J lost 5 bases, and 14 bases lay in between. Germline loops: CDR1 LGHNA, CDR2 YSLEER. CDR3 bases: TGCGCCAGCAGCCAAGCGAACAGCGGGTGGACTGAAGCTTTCTTT. This encodes CASSQANSGWTEAFF.

This sequence joins TRBV7-9 and TRBJ2-5; 11 positions match TRBD1. The CDR3 totals 15 residues. V lost 8 bases to trimming and J lost 3 bases; unmatched junction nucleotides: 8. The V gene's germline CDR1 is SEHNR and CDR2 FQNEAQ (reference sequence). The chain's CDR3 is CASSTRTGGEETQYF. In nucleotides, the CDR3 is TGTGCCAGCTCAACTAGGACAGGGGGCGAAGAGACCCAGTACTTC.

This clone has only one observation. CDR3 DNA: TGCAGCGTTGGGGACAGGGGTGCAAAACTGTTTTTT. This translates into CSVGDRGAKLFF. The chain couples TRBV29-1 to TRBJ1-4, with 10 bases matching TRBD1. CDR3 size: 12 residues. V gave up 4 bases and J gave up 10 bases; unmatched junction bases: 3. Per germline, CDR1 SQVTM and CDR2 ANQGSEA.

This chain joins TRBV3-1 (or the pseudogene TRBV3-2) and TRBJ1-1; weak D call: TRBD1 (5 bases). Germline V gene data show CDR1 as LGHDT and CDR2 as YNNKEL (reference sequence). The CDR3 is made up of 14 amino acids. Trimming left V 0 bases short and J 1 base short, with 6 bases between. The CDR3 sequence: CASSQDTGNTEAFF. The CDR3 DNA sequence: TGTGCCAGCAGCCAAGATACAGGGAACACTGAAGCTTTCTTT.

This chain joins TRBV2 and TRBJ2-7; D may be TRBD2 (5 bases). The CDR3 totals 14 residues. Between the trimmed V and J ends, which lost 0 bases and 0 bases, there was a span of 6 bases. The germline V gene encodes CDR1 SNHLY and CDR2 FYNNEI. The CDR3 DNA reads as TGTGCCAGCAGTGAAGCTGGAGGCTCCTACGAGCAGTACTTC. Protein sequence: CASSEAGGSYEQYF.

Only one count was recorded for this clone. The chain is built from TRBV19 and TRBJ1-1; 7 nucleotides agree with TRBD1. This CDR3 comprises 13 residues. V shed 8 bases and J 4 bases; nucleotides not matched to a gene: 7. Germline V gene lookup returns CDR1 LNHDA and CDR2 SQIVND (reference sequence). CDR3 sequence (DNA): TGTGCCAGTTCGACAGGGAGGTCCACTGAAGCTTTCTTT. This encodes CASSTGRSTEAFF.

The rearrangement uses TRBV5-8 and TRBJ2-2; possible D gene TRBD2, 6 bases. Trimming shortened V by 5 bases and J by 1 base, and 12 bases separated the two germline ends. CDR1 is SGHTS, CDR2 YDEGEE, per germline. There are 15 residues in the CDR3. The CDR3 protein is CASSSGALNTGELFF. CDR3 nucleotides: TGTGCCAGCAGTTCGGGAGCCTTGAACACCGGGGAGCTGTTTTTT.

The chain has TRBV5-6 and TRBJ1-2, with D maybe TRBD1 (6 bases). Germline V CDR1 and CDR2: SGHDT, YYEEEE. Trimming took 2 bases from V and 6 from J, leaving 8 bases between them. This CDR3 has 12 amino acids. The CDR3 sequence: CASSLGGDGYTF. CDR3 DNA: TGTGCCAGCAGCTTAGGGGGGGATGGCTACACCTTC.

This chain joins TRBV25-1 and TRBJ2-3, with TRBD2 matching 7 bases. The germline V gene encodes CDR1 MGHDK and CDR2 SYGVNS. V dropped 1 base and J dropped 3; count of bases not matched to a gene: 4. There are 15 residues in the CDR3. CDR3 loop: CASSEWGGSTDTQYF. CDR3 sequence (DNA): TGTGCCAGCAGTGAATGGGGCGGGAGTACAGATACGCAGTATTTT. Full variable domain (remainder filled in from reference TRBV25-1 and TRBJ2-3): EADIYQTPRYLVIGTGKKITLECSQTMGHDKMYWYQQDPGMELHLIHYSYGVNSTEKGDLSSESTVSRIRTEHFPLTLESARPSHTSQYLCASSEWGGSTDTQYFGPGTRLTVL.

This chain connects TRBV7-8 to TRBJ2-7; D might be TRBD1 or TRBD2, each matching 5 bases. The CDR3 extends over 14 amino acids. V was pared by 0 bases and J by 6 bases, with 12 bases between. Looked up from germline, CDR1 is SGHVS and CDR2 is FQNEAQ. CDR3 loop: CASSLAGTNSEQYF. The CDR3 DNA reads as TGTGCCAGCAGCTTAGCCGGGACCAACAGCGAGCAGTACTTC.

V is TRBV5-1 and J is TRBJ2-5, with a tentative D call TRBD2 (5 bases). Germline V gene sequence: CDR1 SGHRS, CDR2 YFSETQ. V shed 2 bases and J shed 5 bases, with 10 bases lying between them. This CDR3 is built from 13 residues. The CDR3 protein is CASSFERAETQYF. The CDR3 DNA reads as TGCGCCAGCAGCTTTGAGAGGGCTGAGACCCAGTACTTC.

In DNA, the CDR3 is TGTGCCAGCTCACCGACGGATAACACTGAAGCTTTCTTT. Translating it yields CASSPTDNTEAFF. The V call is TRBV18, the J call TRBJ1-1; D uncertain. V was shortened by 3 bases and J by 2 bases, with 7 bases between the two germline ends. Germline CDR1 is KGHSH and CDR2 is LQKENI. The CDR3 is made up of 13 amino acids.

V gene TRBV9 combines with J gene TRBJ2-7; 11 bases fit TRBD2. Trimming cost V 0 bases and J 4 bases; bases outside gene matches: 3. CDR3 length equals 15 residues. Germline CDR1 SGDLS, CDR2 YYNGEE. The CDR3 nucleotides are TGTGCCAGCAGCGTAGGGGGACTAGCGGTATACGAGCAGTACTTC. This encodes CASSVGGLAVYEQYF. Full variable domain (remainder filled in from reference TRBV9 and TRBJ2-7): DSGVTQTPKHLITATGQRVTLRCSPRSGDLSVYWYQQSLDQGLQFLIQYYNGEERAKGNILERFSAQQFPDLHSELNLSSLELGDSALYFCASSVGGLAVYEQYFGPGTRLTVT.

The CDR3 sequence: CASSYTGGYSYEQYF. The CDR3 nucleotides read TGTGCCAGCTCTTACACAGGGGGCTACTCCTACGAGCAGTACTTC. The chain joins TRBV18 to TRBJ2-7; TRBD1 agrees at 9 bases. Trimming cost V 6 bases and J 0 bases; bases outside gene matches: 6. Germline V gene lookup returns CDR1 KGHSH and CDR2 LQKENI. This CDR3 is 15 amino acids long. The complete variable domain, with remaining parts taken from reference TRBV18 and TRBJ2-7, reads NAGVMQNPRHLVRRRGQEARLRCSPMKGHSHVYWYRQLPEEGLKFMVYLQKENIIDESGMPKERFSAEFPKEGPSILRIQQVVRGDSAAYFCASSYTGGYSYEQYFGPGTRLTVT.

V and J are TRBV7-2 and TRBJ2-5, with D maybe TRBD1 (6 bases). Germline-derived CDR1 and CDR2 are SGHTA and FQGNSA. V lost 4 bases and J lost 1, with 16 bases in between. The CDR3 spans 16 residues. For the CDR3, the DNA is TGTGCCAGCAGCTCCGGGACAAGAATCGTCCAAGAGACCCAGTACTTC. It translates to CASSSGTRIVQETQYF.

The chain uses TRBV5-1 and TRBJ1-2; D gene unclear. The CDR3 is 11 residues long. Trimming stripped 4 bases from V and 4 bases from J, with 5 bases between. From germline, CDR1 is SGHRS and CDR2 YFSETQ. For the CDR3, the DNA is TGCGCCAGCAGCCTGGGCTATGGCTACACCTTC. It specifies CASSLGYGYTF.

This chain joins TRBV6-5 and TRBJ2-2; D gene unclear. Between the trimmed V and J ends, which lost 2 bases and 7 bases, there was a span of 5 bases. The germline CDR1 and CDR2 sequences are MNHEY and SVGAGI. CDR3 length: 12 amino acids. This chain's CDR3 is CASSYLGGELFF. The CDR3 DNA is TGTGCCAGCAGTTACCTGGGCGGGGAGCTGTTTTTT.